A selection of T cell receptor beta chains follows, all from one sample in a study of T cells after yellow fever vaccination. TCRdb reprocessed the 5' RACE reads with MiXCR, giving one entry per CDR3 protein. The sample lists tens of thousands of distinct CDR3 sequences, more than 5.5% occurring once. Sequencing used CD8+ T cells sorted from PBMCs, obtained on the day of the first yellow fever vaccination. These receptors were collected from a man between 18 and 35 years old who received the YFV17D yellow fever vaccine. CDR3s include the opening cysteine and the closing phenylalanine or tryptophan. A D gene is named only where the DNA matches it firmly. Not all rows give a size; the values are once, few, many and, for expanded clones, a class.

clone_size j_call v_call d_call cdr3_nt cdr3_aa
. TRBJ2-5 TRBV2 . TGTGCCAGCAACAGGCAGGCAAGAGAGGCCCAGTACTTC CASNRQAREAQYF
few TRBJ2-4 TRBV12-3/TRBV12-4 . TGTGCCAGCAGTTTATGGGGGCAGGGAAACATTCAGTACTTC CASSLWGQGNIQYF
. TRBJ1-1 TRBV7-2 . TGTGCCAGCAGCTTAGGGCGCAGGGGCACTGAAGCTTTCTTT CASSLGRRGTEAFF
many TRBJ2-4 TRBV4-3 TRBD1 TGCGCCAGCAGCCAAGATCTTAGGGGGCTCGGAAACATTCAGTACTTC CASSQDLRGLGNIQYF
few TRBJ1-1 TRBV12-3/TRBV12-4 . TGTGCCAGCAGTTTCCTGGGGTTCATGAACACTGAAGCTTTCTTT CASSFLGFMNTEAFF
many TRBJ2-2 TRBV23-1 . TGCGCCAGCAGCCAAGTCCCCCGGATTACCGGGGAGCTGTTTTTT CASSQVPRITGELFF
. TRBJ1-4 TRBV12-3/TRBV12-4 . TGTGCCAGCAGTTTGGAGGGCCTCTATGAAAAACTGTTTTTT CASSLEGLYEKLFF
few TRBJ2-1 TRBV20-1 . TGCAGTGCTAGAGATCCGATTCAGCCGGGTGCGGATGAGCAGTTCTTC CSARDPIQPGADEQFF
few TRBJ2-1 TRBV7-7 TRBD2 TGTGCCAGCAGCTTAGCCCCGGGACTAGCGAGTAAAAATGAGCAGTTCTTC CASSLAPGLASKNEQFF
few TRBJ2-1 TRBV21-1 . TGTGCCAGCAGCAAAGCGCGGGGATGGACCTACAATGAGCAGTTCTTC CASSKARGWTYNEQFF
. TRBJ2-5 TRBV6-5 . TGTGCCAGCAGTTCTTCCGGGACTCGGTTTCTGGAGACCCAGTACTTC CASSSSGTRFLETQYF
. TRBJ2-3 TRBV16 . TGTGCCAGCAGCTATTCCGGGACCCTAGATACGCAGTATTTT CASSYSGTLDTQYF
. TRBJ2-1 TRBV15 TRBD2 TGTGCCACCAGCGCGAGACTAGCGGGGGGCTCCTACAATGAGCAGTTCTTC CATSARLAGGSYNEQFF
few TRBJ2-3 TRBV10-3 . TGTGCCATCAGCGGACCCGGCACAGATACGCAGTATTTT CAISGPGTDTQYF
. TRBJ1-2 TRBV5-4 . TGTGCCAGCAGCTTGGGGCAGAATTACCTACTTCAGCGGGGCTACACCTTC CASSLGQNYLLQRGYTF
. TRBJ2-3 TRBV7-9 TRBD1 TGTGCCAGCAGCTTAGTGGGGGACAGGGTCACGGATACGCAGTATTTT CASSLVGDRVTDTQYF
many TRBJ2-1 TRBV4-3 . TGCGCCAGCAGCCAAGCTCAAAGCTCCTACAATGAGCAGTTCTTC CASSQAQSSYNEQFF
many TRBJ2-1 TRBV4-3 TRBD2 TGCGCCAGCAGCCGCGCTAGCGGGGTCTACAATGAGCAGTTCTTC CASSRASGVYNEQFF
. TRBJ2-1 TRBV11-2 . TGTGCCAGCAGCTTGGGTGGATGGCTTTACAATGAGCAGTTCTTC CASSLGGWLYNEQFF
. TRBJ2-1 TRBV15 . TGTGCCACCAGCAGAGAAACGGGACACGGACCTCTGGAGCAGTTCTTC CATSRETGHGPLEQFF
many TRBJ2-1 TRBV12-3/TRBV12-4 . TGTGCCAGCATGAGTCTTCTGGGACGGGACAATGAGCAGTTCTTC CASMSLLGRDNEQFF
. TRBJ2-6 TRBV29-1 TRBD1 TGCAGCGTTGTGGGCCAAGGGGGCTCAAGTAGCTCTGGGGCCAACGTCCTGACTTTC CSVVGQGGSSSSGANVLTF
few TRBJ1-3 TRBV21-1 . TGTGCCAGCAGTACCCCGGGACTCCCCCCTCATGGAAACACCATATATTTT CASSTPGLPPHGNTIYF
. TRBJ1-2 TRBV6-1 TRBD1 TGTGCCAGCAAACAGGGGGCAGCCGTAAACTATGGCTACACCTTC CASKQGAAVNYGYTF
. TRBJ2-5 TRBV7-2 TRBD2 TGTGCCAGCAGCGTACAGCGGGGGGCGTGGGAGACCCAGTACTTC CASSVQRGAWETQYF
many TRBJ2-3 TRBV20-1 TRBD2 TGCAGTGCTAGACCCCGCCCGACTAGCGGGGGGCCAGATACGCAGTATTTT CSARPRPTSGGPDTQYF
few TRBJ1-2 TRBV20-1 . TGCAGGGCCAGGGAGTTCTATGGCTACACCTTC CRAREFYGYTF
many TRBJ2-7 TRBV5-5 TRBD2 TGTGCCAGCAGCTTGCTGGCTAGCGGATCCTACGAGCAGTACTTC CASSLLASGSYEQYF
few TRBJ2-5 TRBV14 . TGTGCCAGCAGCCCGACGGGGCGGGGAGGAGAGACCCAGTACTTC CASSPTGRGGETQYF
. TRBJ2-2 TRBV28 TRBD1 TGTGCCAGCAGTTTGCTACAGGGGGCGTACGCCGGGGAGCTGTTTTTT CASSLLQGAYAGELFF
many TRBJ2-5 TRBV12-3/TRBV12-4 . TGTGCCAGCAGTTTATCTGGCACGCTTCTGTACCAAGAGACCCAGTACTTC CASSLSGTLLYQETQYF
many TRBJ2-1 TRBV4-3 . TGCGCCAGCAGCCAAGTAAGCTCTGGAGACTCCTACAATGAGCAGTTCTTC CASSQVSSGDSYNEQFF
. TRBJ2-3 TRBV12-3/TRBV12-4 TRBD2 TGTGCCAGCAGTTCGCGACTAGCCCCCAGTGTCACAGATACGCAGTATTTT CASSSRLAPSVTDTQYF
many TRBJ2-4 TRBV6-2/TRBV6-3 TRBD2 TGTGCCAGCAGTTACGGACTAGCGGACCTAGCCAAAAACATTCAGTACTTC CASSYGLADLAKNIQYF
. TRBJ1-5 TRBV27 . TGTGCCAGCAGTTTTAGGGAGCCGGGGGGTCAGCCCCAGCATTTT CASSFREPGGQPQHF
many TRBJ2-3 TRBV6-1 . TGTGCCAGCAGTAAGAGAGGGGATACGCAGTATTTT CASSKRGDTQYF
once TRBJ1-4 TRBV7-9 . TGTGCCAGCAGCGCTGCCATTTCAGACTCCGGGAGTGAAAAACTGTTTTTT CASSAAISDSGSEKLFF
many TRBJ2-3 TRBV12-3/TRBV12-4 . TGTGCCAGCAGTTTAGGTGGTCAAGATACGCAGTATTTT CASSLGGQDTQYF
many TRBJ2-1 TRBV7-3 TRBD2 TGTGCCAGCAGCTTGAGCGGGGGGTTTTACAATGAGCAGTTCTTC CASSLSGGFYNEQFF
many TRBJ1-2 TRBV6-6 . TGTGCCGGACTAGGAGACGACTATGGCTACACCTTC CAGLGDDYGYTF
many TRBJ2-1 TRBV7-9 . TGTGCCAGCAGCCGGGCCGGCCTCCTGCGCTCCAATGAGCAGTTCTTC CASSRAGLLRSNEQFF
many TRBJ2-2 TRBV13 . TGTGCCAGCAACCCCAGGGGGGACACCGGGGAGCTGTTTTTT CASNPRGDTGELFF
. TRBJ1-5 TRBV4-1 TRBD1 TGCGCCAGCAGCCAAGATGAGGGGGCGGGCAATCAGCCCCAGCATTTT CASSQDEGAGNQPQHF
many TRBJ2-3 TRBV5-1 . TGCGCCAGCAGCCGGAACACAGATACGCAGTATTTT CASSRNTDTQYF
. TRBJ2-1 TRBV19 TRBD2 TGTGCCAGTAGTCATGCGGGGGGCCGATACAATGAGCAGTTCTTC CASSHAGGRYNEQFF
few TRBJ2-3 TRBV29-1 TRBD2 TGCAGCGTGGGTCCGGCAGCTGAAGTTGGAGCTAGCGGGGCCTGGGGCACAGATACGCAGTATTTT CSVGPAAEVGASGAWGTDTQYF
many TRBJ2-1 TRBV12-3/TRBV12-4 . TGTGCCAGCAGCACCATCGAGGGGACCTACAATGAGCAGTTCTTC CASSTIEGTYNEQFF
few TRBJ1-1 TRBV27 TRBD1 TGTGCCAGCAGTCAGGGGGCTGGTAAAACTGAAGCTTTCTTT CASSQGAGKTEAFF